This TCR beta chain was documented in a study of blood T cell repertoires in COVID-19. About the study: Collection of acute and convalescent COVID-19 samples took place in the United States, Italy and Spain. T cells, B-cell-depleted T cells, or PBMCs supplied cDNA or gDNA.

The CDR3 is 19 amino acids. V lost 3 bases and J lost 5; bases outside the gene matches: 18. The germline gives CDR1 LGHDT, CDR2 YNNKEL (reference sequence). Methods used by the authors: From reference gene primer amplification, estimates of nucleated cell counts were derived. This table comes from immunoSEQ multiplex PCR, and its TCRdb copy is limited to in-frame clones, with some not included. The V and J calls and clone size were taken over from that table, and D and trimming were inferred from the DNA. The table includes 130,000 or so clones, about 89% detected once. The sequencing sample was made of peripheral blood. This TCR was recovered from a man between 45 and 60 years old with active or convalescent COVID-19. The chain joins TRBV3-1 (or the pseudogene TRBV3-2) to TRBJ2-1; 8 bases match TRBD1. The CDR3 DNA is TGTGCCAGCAGCCAGCCAGGGGGCACGAAAAGGACTGGACACAATGAGCAGTTCTTC. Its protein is CASSQPGGTKRTGHNEQFF.